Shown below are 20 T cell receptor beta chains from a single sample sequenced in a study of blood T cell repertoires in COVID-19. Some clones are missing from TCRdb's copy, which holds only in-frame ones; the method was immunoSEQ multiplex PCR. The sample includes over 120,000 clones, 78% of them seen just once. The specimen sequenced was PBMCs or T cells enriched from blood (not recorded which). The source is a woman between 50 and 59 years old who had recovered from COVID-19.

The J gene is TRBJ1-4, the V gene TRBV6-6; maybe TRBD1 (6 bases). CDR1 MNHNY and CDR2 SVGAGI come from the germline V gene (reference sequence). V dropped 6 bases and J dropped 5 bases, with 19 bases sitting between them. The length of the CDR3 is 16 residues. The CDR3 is CASRDTQGEGNEKLFF. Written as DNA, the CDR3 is TGTGCCAGCAGAGACACACAGGGAGAGGGCAATGAAAAACTGTTTTTT.

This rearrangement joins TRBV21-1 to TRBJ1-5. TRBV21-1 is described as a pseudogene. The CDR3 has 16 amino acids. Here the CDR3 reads CASRKGPFFEGQPQHF. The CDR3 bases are TGTGCCAGCAGGAAAGGACCTTTTTTTGAGGGTCAGCCCCAGCATTTT.

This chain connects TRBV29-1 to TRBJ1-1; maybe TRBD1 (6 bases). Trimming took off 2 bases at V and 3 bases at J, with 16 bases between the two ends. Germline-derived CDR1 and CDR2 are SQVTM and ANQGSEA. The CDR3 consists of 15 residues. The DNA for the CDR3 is TGCAGCGTTGAACTTCACGGGGGGCGGGACACTGAAGCTTTCTTT. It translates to CSVELHGGRDTEAFF.

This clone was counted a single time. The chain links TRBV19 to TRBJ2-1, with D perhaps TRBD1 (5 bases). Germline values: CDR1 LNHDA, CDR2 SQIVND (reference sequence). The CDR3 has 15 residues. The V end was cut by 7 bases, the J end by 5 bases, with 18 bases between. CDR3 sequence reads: CASNSQRGPDNEQFF. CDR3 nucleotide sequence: TGTGCCAGTAACTCCCAAAGGGGTCCGGACAATGAGCAGTTCTTC.

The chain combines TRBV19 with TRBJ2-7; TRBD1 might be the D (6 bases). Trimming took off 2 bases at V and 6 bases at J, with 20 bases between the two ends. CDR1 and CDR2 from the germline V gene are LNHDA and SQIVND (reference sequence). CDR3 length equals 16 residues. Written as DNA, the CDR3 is TGTGCCAGTAGTATAAGCCGGCTCGGGCAGGGGAGCGAGCAGTACTTC. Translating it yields CASSISRLGQGSEQYF.

The CDR3 DNA follows: TGTGCCAGTAGTAGGGGGGAGGACACTGAAGCTTTCTTT. Protein: CASSRGEDTEAFF. The chain carries TRBV19 and TRBJ1-1; tentatively, D is TRBD1 (5 bases). The V end lost 4 bases, the J end lost 3 bases, and 9 bases lay between the germline ends. From germline, CDR1 is LNHDA and CDR2 SQIVND (reference sequence). This CDR3 is built from 13 residues.

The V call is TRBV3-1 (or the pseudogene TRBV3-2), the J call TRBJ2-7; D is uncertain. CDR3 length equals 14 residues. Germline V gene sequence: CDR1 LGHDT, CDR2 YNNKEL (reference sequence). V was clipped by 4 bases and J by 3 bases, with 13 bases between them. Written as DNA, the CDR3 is TGTGCCAGCAGCCTCCGAGAGTCACGCTACGAGCAGTACTTC. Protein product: CASSLRESRYEQYF.

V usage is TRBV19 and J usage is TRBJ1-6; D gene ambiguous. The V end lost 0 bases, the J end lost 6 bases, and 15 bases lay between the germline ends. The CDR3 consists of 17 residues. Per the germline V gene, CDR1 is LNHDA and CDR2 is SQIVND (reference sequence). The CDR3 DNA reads TGTGCCAGTAGTATAGATCCAGAGGTCGTGGGTAATTCACCCCTCCACTTT. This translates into CASSIDPEVVGNSPLHF.

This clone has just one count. CDR3 amino acids: CASSVPGQARNEKLFF. Written as DNA, the CDR3 is TGTGCCAGCAGCGTTCCGGGACAGGCTCGTAATGAAAAACTGTTTTTT. This rearrangement joins TRBV21-1 to TRBJ1-4; the table's D call TRBD1 went unverified against the DNA. TRBV21-1 is reported as a pseudogene. This CDR3 spans 16 amino acids.

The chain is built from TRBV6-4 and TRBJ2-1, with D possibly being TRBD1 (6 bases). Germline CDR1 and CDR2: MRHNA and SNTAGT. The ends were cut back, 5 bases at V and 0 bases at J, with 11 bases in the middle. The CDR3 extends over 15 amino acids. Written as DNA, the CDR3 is TGTGCCAGCAGTTGGACAGTCAGCTCCTACAATGAGCAGTTCTTC. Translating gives CASSWTVSSYNEQFF.

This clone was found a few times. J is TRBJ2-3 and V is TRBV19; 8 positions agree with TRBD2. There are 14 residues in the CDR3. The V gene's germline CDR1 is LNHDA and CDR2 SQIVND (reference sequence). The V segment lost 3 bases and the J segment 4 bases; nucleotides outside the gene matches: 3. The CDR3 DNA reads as TGTGCCAGTAGTATCGGGACTAGTCCAGATACGCAGTATTTT. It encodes CASSIGTSPDTQYF.

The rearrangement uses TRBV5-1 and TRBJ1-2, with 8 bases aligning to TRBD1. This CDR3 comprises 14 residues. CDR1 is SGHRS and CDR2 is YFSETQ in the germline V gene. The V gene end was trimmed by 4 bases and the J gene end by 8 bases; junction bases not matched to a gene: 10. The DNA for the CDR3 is TGCGCCAGCAGCAACTTGACAGGGGCGGGAGGCTACACCTTC. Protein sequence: CASSNLTGAGGYTF.

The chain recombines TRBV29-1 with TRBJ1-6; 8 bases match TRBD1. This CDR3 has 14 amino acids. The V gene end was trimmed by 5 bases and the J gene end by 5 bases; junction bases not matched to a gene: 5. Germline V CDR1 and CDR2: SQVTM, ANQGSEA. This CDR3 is CSVMAGGNNSPLHF. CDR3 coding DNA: TGCAGCGTTATGGCAGGGGGCAATAATTCACCCCTCCACTTT.

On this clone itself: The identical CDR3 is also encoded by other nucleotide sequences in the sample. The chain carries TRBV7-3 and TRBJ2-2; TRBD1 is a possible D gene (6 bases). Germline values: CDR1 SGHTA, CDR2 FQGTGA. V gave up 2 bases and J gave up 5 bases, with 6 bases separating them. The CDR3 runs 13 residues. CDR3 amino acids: CASSLQGTGELFF. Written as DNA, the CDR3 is TGTGCCAGCAGCTTACAGGGGACCGGGGAGCTGTTTTTT.

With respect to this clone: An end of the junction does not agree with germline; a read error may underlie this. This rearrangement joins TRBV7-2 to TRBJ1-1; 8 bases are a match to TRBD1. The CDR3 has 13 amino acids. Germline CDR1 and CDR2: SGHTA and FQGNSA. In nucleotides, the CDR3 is TGTGCCATCAGCTTGCAGGGGGCCACTGAAGCTTTCTTT. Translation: CAISLQGATEAFF.

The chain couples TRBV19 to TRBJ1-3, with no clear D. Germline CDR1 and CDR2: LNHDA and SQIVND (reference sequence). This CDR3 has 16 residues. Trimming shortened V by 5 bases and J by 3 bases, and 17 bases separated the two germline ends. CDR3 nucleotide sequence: TGTGCCAGTAGTCCCGCAGCGTATAAACGTGGAAACACCATATATTTT. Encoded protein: CASSPAAYKRGNTIYF.

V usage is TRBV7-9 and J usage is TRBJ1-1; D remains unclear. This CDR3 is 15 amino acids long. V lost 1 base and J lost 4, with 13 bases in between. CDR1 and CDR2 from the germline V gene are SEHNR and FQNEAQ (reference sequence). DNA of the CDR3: TGTGCCAGCAGCTTAGAGGTGGGCGGGCGCACTGAAGCTTTCTTT. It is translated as CASSLEVGGRTEAFF.

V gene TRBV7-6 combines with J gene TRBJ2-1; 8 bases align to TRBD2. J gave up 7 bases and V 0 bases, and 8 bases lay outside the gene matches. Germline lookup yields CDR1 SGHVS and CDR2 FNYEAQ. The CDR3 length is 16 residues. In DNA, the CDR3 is TGTGCCAGCAGCTTAGCTCCGGGGGGGCGTTTTAATGAGCAGTTCTTC. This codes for CASSLAPGGRFNEQFF.

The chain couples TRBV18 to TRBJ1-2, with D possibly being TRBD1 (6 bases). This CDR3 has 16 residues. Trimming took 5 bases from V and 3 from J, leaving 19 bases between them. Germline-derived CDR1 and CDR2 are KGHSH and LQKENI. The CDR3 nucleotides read TGTGCCAGCTCAATACTACAGGGAAGTGAAGACTATGGCTACACCTTC. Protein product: CASSILQGSEDYGYTF.

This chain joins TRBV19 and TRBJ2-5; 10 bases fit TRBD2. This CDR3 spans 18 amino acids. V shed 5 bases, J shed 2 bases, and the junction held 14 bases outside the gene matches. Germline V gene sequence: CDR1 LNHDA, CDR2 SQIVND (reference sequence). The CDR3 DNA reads TGTGCCAGTAGTGCCACTAGCGGGGCCACGACTAGGCAAGAGACCCAGTACTTC. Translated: CASSATSGATTRQETQYF.